What follows describes a single TCR beta chain. The sample comes from a study of cytotoxic CD8 clonotypes in ibrutinib-treated CLL. Using immunoSEQ multiplex PCR, the repertoire was profiled, and TCRdb retains in-frame clones only, with some absent. The data show tens of thousands of clones, approximately 74% seen once. The sample was PBMCs, taken after 12 months of ibrutinib treatment. This sequence originates from a human donor with chronic lymphocytic leukemia.

In DNA form, the CDR3 reads TGTGCCAGCAGCTTAGTTAACAATGAGCAGTTCTTC. This gives the protein CASSLVNNEQFF. The chain uses TRBV7-9 and TRBJ2-1; D is uncertain. Trimming stripped 1 base from V and 5 bases from J, with 3 bases between. Germline V gives CDR1 SEHNR, CDR2 FQNEAQ (reference sequence). This CDR3 comprises 12 residues.